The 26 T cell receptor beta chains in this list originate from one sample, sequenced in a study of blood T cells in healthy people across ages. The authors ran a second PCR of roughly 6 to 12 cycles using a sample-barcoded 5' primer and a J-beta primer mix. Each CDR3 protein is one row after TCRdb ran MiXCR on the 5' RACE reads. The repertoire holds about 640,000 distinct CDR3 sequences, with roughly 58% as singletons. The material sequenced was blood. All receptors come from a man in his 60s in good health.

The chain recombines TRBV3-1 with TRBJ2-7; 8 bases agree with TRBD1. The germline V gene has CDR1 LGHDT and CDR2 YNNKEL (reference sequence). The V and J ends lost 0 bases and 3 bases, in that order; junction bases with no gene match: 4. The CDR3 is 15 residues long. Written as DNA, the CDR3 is TGTGCCAGCAGCCAAGACCCTGGACAGGGCTACGAGCAGTACTTC. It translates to CASSQDPGQGYEQYF.

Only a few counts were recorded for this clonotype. CDR3 in amino acids: CASSSGPGLYTEAFF. The CDR3 coding sequence is TGTGCCAGCAGCTCCGGCCCGGGACTCTACACTGAAGCTTTCTTT. V and J are TRBV7-2 and TRBJ1-1; D perhaps matches TRBD1 (5 bases). The CDR3 sequence is 15 residues long. V lost 4 bases and J lost 3, with 15 bases in between. CDR1 is SGHTA and CDR2 is FQGNSA in the germline V gene. Using reference TRBV7-2 and TRBJ1-1 for the parts outside the CDR3, the full variable domain is GAGVSQSPSNKVTEKGKDVELRCDPISGHTALYWYRQSLGQGLEFLIYFQGNSAPDKSGLPSDRFSAERTGGSVSTLTIQRTQQEDSAVYLCASSSGPGLYTEAFFGQGTRLTVV.

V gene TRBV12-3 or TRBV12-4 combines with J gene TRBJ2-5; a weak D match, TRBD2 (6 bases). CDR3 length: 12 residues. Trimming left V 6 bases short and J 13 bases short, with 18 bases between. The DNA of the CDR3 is TGTGCCAGCAGCGAGGGTCGGGAGACCTTGTACTTC. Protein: CASSEGRETLYF.

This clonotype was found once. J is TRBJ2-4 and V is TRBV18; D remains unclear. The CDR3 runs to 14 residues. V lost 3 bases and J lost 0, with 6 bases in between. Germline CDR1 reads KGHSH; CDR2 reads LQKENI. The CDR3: CASSPTGAKNIQYF. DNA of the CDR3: TGTGCCAGCTCACCGACGGGAGCCAAAAACATTCAGTACTTC.

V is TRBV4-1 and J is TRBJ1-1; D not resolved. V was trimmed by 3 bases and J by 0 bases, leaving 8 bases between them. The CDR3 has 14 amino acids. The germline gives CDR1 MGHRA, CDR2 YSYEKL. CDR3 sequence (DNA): TGCGCCAGCAGCCAGAGGGAGTTGAACACTGAAGCTTTCTTT. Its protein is CASSQRELNTEAFF.

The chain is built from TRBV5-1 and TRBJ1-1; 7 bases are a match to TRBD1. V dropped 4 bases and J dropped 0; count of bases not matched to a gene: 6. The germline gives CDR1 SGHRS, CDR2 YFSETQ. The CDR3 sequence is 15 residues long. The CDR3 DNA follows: TGCGCCAGCAGCAGACAGGGTGGCCTGAACACTGAAGCTTTCTTT. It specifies CASSRQGGLNTEAFF.

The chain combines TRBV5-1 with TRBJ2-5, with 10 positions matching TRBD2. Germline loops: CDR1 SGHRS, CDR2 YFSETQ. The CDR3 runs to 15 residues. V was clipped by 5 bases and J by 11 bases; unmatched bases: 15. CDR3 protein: CASSSGTSVYNEQYF. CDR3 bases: TGCGCCAGCAGTTCCGGGACTAGCGTGTACAATGAGCAGTACTTC.

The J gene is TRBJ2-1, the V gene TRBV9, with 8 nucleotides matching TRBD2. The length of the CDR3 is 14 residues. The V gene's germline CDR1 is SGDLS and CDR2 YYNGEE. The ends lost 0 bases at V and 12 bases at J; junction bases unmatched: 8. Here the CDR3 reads CASSVESSGGLQFF. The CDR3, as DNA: TGTGCCAGCAGCGTAGAGTCGAGCGGGGGCCTGCAGTTCTTC.

The CDR3 loop reads CAIRWSGGEETQYF. The CDR3 DNA reads as TGTGCCATCAGGTGGAGCGGGGGGGAGGAGACCCAGTACTTC. The chain has TRBV10-3 and TRBJ2-5, with TRBD2 matching over 10 bases. Trimming at V came to 6 bases and at J to 5 bases, leaving 6 bases not matched to a gene. The CDR3 spans 14 residues. Germline V gives CDR1 ENHRY, CDR2 SYGVKD.

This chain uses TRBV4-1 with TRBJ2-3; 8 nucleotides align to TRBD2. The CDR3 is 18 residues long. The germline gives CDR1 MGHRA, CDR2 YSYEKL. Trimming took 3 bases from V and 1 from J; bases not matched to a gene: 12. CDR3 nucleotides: TGCGCCAGCAGCCAGGGCCCTAGGGCGGGGGGCCGCACAGATACGCAGTATTTT. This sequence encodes CASSQGPRAGGRTDTQYF.

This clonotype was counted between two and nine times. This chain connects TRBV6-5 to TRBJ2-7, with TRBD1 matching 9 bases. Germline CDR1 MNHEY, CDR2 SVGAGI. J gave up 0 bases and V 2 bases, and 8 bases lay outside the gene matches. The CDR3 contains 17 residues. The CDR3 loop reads CASSYGTGKTSSYEQYF. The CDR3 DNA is TGTGCCAGCAGTTACGGGACAGGGAAAACTAGCTCCTACGAGCAGTACTTC.

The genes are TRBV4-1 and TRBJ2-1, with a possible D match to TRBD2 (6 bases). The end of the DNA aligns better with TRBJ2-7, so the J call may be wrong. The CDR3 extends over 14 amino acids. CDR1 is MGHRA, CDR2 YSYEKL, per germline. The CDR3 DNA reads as TGCGCCAGCAGCCAAAGGCAGGACTACAATGAGCAGTACTTC. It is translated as CASSQRQDYNEQYF.

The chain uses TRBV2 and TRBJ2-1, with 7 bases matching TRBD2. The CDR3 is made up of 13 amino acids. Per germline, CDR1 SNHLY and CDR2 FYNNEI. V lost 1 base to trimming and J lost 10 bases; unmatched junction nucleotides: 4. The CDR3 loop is CASSEVRRGEQFF. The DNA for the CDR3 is TGTGCCAGCAGTGAAGTCAGGCGGGGGGAGCAGTTCTTC. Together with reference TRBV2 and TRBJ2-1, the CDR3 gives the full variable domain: EPEVTQTPSHQVTQMGQEVILRCVPISNHLYFYWYRQILGQKVEFLVSFYNNEISEKSEIFDDQFSVERPDGSNFTLKIRSTKLEDSAMYFCASSEVRRGEQFFGPGTRLTVL.

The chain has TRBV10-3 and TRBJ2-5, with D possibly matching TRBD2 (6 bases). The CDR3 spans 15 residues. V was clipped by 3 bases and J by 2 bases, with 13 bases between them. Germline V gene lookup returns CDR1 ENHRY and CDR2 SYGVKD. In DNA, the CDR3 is TGTGCCATCAGTGATTCGGGACTGCTTCAAGAGACCCAGTACTTC. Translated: CAISDSGLLQETQYF.

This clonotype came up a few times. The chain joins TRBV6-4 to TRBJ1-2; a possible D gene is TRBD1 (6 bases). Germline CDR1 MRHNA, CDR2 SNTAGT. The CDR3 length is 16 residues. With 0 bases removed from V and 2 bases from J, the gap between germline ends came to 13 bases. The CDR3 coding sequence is TGTGCCAGCAGTGACTCTAGGCAGGGGATCAACTATGGCTACACCTTC. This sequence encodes CASSDSRQGINYGYTF.

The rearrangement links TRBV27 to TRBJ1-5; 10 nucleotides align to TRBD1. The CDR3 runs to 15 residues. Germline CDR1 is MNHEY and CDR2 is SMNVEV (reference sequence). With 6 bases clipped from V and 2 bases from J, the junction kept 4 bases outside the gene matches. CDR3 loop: CASRETGGGNQPQHF. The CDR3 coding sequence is TGTGCCAGCAGGGAGACAGGGGGCGGCAATCAGCCCCAGCATTTT.

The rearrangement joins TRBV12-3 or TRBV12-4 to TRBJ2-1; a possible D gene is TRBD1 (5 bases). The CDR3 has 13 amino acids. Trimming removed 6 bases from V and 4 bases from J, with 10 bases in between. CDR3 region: CASSHQGYNEQFF. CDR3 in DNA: TGTGCCAGCAGCCACCAGGGTTACAATGAGCAGTTCTTC.

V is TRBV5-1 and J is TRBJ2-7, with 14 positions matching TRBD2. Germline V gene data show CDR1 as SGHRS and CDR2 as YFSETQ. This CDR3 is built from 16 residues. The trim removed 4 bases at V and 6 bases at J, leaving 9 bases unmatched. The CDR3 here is CASSLLTSGGAGEQYF. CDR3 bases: TGCGCCAGCAGCCTACTGACTAGCGGGGGGGCAGGCGAGCAGTACTTC.

The DNA of the CDR3 is TGTGCCAGCAGTGCGCGGGGGTCCCGATTCACAGATACGCAGTATTTT. This sequence encodes CASSARGSRFTDTQYF. The chain carries TRBV6-1 and TRBJ2-3; 7 bases are a match to TRBD2. The length of the CDR3 is 16 residues. Germline CDR1 reads MNHNS; CDR2 reads SASEGT. The ends lost 4 bases at V and 2 bases at J; junction bases unmatched: 9.

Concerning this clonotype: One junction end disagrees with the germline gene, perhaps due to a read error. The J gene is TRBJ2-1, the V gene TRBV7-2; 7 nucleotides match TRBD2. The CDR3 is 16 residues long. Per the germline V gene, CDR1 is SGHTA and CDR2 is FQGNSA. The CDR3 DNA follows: TGTGCCAGCAGCGACCTAGGCGGGGGACGGCGACATGAGCGGTTCTTC. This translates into CASSDLGGGRRHERFF.

The CDR3 bases are TGTGCCAGCAGCCGACTAGCGGGGGTCCCGAATGAGCAGTTCTTC. It translates to CASSRLAGVPNEQFF. The gene calls are TRBV3-1 and TRBJ2-1; 12 bases match TRBD2. This CDR3 contains 15 residues. Germline V gene lookup returns CDR1 LGHDT and CDR2 YNNKEL (reference sequence). V lost 4 bases to trimming and J lost 7 bases; unmatched junction nucleotides: 5.

The CDR3: CASSDVGGPQETQYF. The CDR3 coding sequence is TGTGCCAGCAGCGATGTAGGCGGTCCCCAAGAGACCCAGTACTTC. The chain employs TRBV7-9 and TRBJ2-5; D remains unclear. This CDR3 is built from 15 residues. Germline CDR1 is SEHNR and CDR2 is FQNEAQ (reference sequence). The ends were cut back, 5 bases at V and 1 base at J, with 14 bases in the middle.

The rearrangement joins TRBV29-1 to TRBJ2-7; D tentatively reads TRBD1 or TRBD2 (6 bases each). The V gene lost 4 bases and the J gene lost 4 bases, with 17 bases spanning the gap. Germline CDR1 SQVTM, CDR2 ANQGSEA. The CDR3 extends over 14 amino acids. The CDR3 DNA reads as TGCAGCGTTGGGTTCGTTGGGGGGCAATACGAGCAGTACTTC. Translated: CSVGFVGGQYEQYF.

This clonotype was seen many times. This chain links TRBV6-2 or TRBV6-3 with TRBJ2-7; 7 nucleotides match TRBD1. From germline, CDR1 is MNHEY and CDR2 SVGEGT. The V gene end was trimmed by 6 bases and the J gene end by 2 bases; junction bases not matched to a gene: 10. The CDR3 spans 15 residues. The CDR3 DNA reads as TGTGCCAGCAGACCGAACAGGGGTGGCACCTACGAGCAGTACTTC. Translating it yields CASRPNRGGTYEQYF.

The CDR3 DNA follows: TGTGCCAGCAGTAACGACAGGGTCGGCGAGCAGTACTTC. Translation: CASSNDRVGEQYF. This sequence joins TRBV28 and TRBJ2-7, with TRBD1 identical over 7 bases. Trimming removed 5 bases from V and 6 bases from J; junction bases left unmatched: 7. From germline, CDR1 is MDHEN and CDR2 SYDVKM. The CDR3 spans 13 residues.

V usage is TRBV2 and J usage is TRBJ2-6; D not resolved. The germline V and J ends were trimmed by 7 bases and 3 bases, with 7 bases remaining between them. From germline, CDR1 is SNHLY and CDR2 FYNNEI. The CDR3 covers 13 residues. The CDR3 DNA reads TGTGCCAGCACCGCAGATGGGGCCAACGTCCTGACTTTC. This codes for CASTADGANVLTF.